Listed below are T cell receptor beta chains from one sample, sequenced in a study of control samples from healthy donors and cancer patients. Measured with immunoSEQ multiplex PCR; TCRdb has only the in-frame clones, and not every one. The sample yields 130,000 or so clones, about 89% seen once. Sequenced input: blood. The receptor source for this set is a young man in good health. Both conserved end residues are part of each CDR3. The order of the fields is D gene, J gene, clone size, CDR3 length, V gene, CDR3 protein, CDR3 DNA. The D gene is left open where the match is weak. Clone size is not always given. Where it is, it says once, few, many or a class for expanded clones.

- | TRBJ1-3 | - | 15 | TRBV5-4 | CASSLGGGPGNTIYF | TGTGCCAGCAGCTTGGGGGGAGGGCCTGGAAACACCATATATTTT
TRBD1 | TRBJ1-4 | - | 15 | TRBV5-1 | CASSRQGSTNEKLFF | TGCGCCAGCAGCAGACAGGGATCAACTAATGAAAAACTGTTTTTT
TRBD1 | TRBJ1-6 | - | 13 | TRBV3-1/TRBV3-2 | CASSQADRGPVYF | TGTGCCAGCAGCCAAGCGGACAGGGGGCCGGTTTACTTT
- | TRBJ1-3 | once | 15 | TRBV7-5 | CVRSLGGRGGNTIYF | TGTGTCAGAAGCTTAGGGGGCAGGGGGGGAAACACCATATATTTT
TRBD1 | TRBJ1-5 | - | 16 | TRBV4-1 | CASSQEATGGNQPQHF | TGCGCCAGCAGCCAAGAGGCGACAGGGGGGAATCAGCCCCAGCATTTT
- | TRBJ2-1 | - | 15 | TRBV7-3 | CASSSTGRTYNEQFF | TGTGCCAGCAGCTCAACGGGACGGACCTACAATGAGCAGTTCTTC
- | TRBJ1-1 | - | 13 | TRBV6-4 | CASSEGRATEAFF | TGTGCCAGCAGTGAAGGCAGGGCGACTGAAGCTTTCTTT
TRBD1 | TRBJ1-2 | - | 15 | TRBV27 | CASRGTGVRNYGYTF | TGTGCCAGCAGAGGAACAGGGGTAAGGAACTATGGCTACACCTTC
TRBD2 | TRBJ2-3 | - | 15 | TRBV7-2 | CASSLARLAGGPAAF | TGTGCCAGCAGCTTAGCCAGACTAGCGGGGGGGCCCGCAGCTTTT
- | TRBJ1-2 | few | 13 | TRBV19 | CASSIDPVYGYTF | TGTGCCAGTAGTATAGATCCGGTCTATGGCTACACCTTC
- | TRBJ1-3 | few | 17 | TRBV19 | CASTTPTGSISGNTIYF | TGTGCCAGCACAACACCCACAGGGAGTATTTCTGGAAACACCATATATTTT
TRBD2 | TRBJ2-3 | - | 20 | TRBV3-1/TRBV3-2 | CASSQEGLAGAPFFADTQYF | TGTGCCAGCAGCCAAGAAGGACTAGCGGGGGCACCCTTCTTCGCAGATACGCAGTATTTT
TRBD2 | TRBJ2-3 | - | 16 | TRBV4-2 | CASSQRLAGGTDTQYF | TGTGCCAGCAGCCAACGACTAGCGGGGGGCACAGATACGCAGTATTTT
TRBD2 | TRBJ2-3 | - | 15 | TRBV4-1 | CASSQDVGGSDTQYF | TGCGCCAGCAGCCAAGATGTGGGGGGGTCAGATACGCAGTATTTT
TRBD1 | TRBJ1-2 | - | 15 | TRBV28 | CASSQQGTGGYGYTF | TGTGCCAGCAGTCAACAAGGGACAGGGGGCTATGGCTACACCTTC
TRBD1 | TRBJ2-3 | - | 14 | TRBV7-6 | CASSQDRNEYTQYF | TGTGCCAGCAGTCAGGACAGGAATGAGTATACGCAGTATTTT
TRBD1 | TRBJ2-3 | - | 14 | TRBV29-1 | CSVATGISTDTQYF | TGCAGCGTGGCGACAGGGATTAGCACAGATACGCAGTATTTT
- | TRBJ1-5 | - | 12 | TRBV30 | CAWSAPSQPQHF | TGTGCCTGGAGTGCGCCATCTCAGCCCCAGCATTTT
TRBD1 | TRBJ1-5 | - | 16 | TRBV19 | CASSGLHRGSNQPQHF | TGTGCCAGTAGTGGGCTCCACAGGGGTAGCAATCAGCCCCAGCATTTT
- | TRBJ1-2 | - | 12 | TRBV7-6 | CASSLVARRKTF | TGTGCCAGCAGCTTGGTGGCCAGGAGGAAGACCTTC
- | TRBJ1-1 | - | 13 | TRBV9 | CASSAQGYTEAFF | TGTGCCAGCAGCGCACAGGGATATACTGAAGCTTTCTTT
- | TRBJ2-7 | - | 15 | TRBV5-5 | CASSLTGGTSYEQYF | TGTGCCAGCAGCTTGACGGGCGGGACATCCTACGAGCAGTACTTC
TRBD2 | TRBJ2-7 | - | 15 | TRBV11-3 | CASSLDGGGTYEQYF | TGTGCCAGCAGCTTAGACGGCGGGGGAACCTACGAGCAGTACTTC
TRBD2 | TRBJ2-3 | - | 16 | TRBV6-5 | CASSYSRAGGPDTQYF | TGTGCCAGCAGTTACTCGCGAGCGGGGGGGCCAGATACGCAGTATTTT
- | TRBJ2-2 | - | 21 | TRBV2 | CASSEGTGLGQIPTNTGELFF | TGTGCCAGCAGTGAAGGGACTGGGTTGGGGCAGATCCCCACGAACACCGGGGAGCTGTTTTTT
- | TRBJ1-1 | - | 15 | TRBV28 | CASSYRTDGNTEAFF | TGTGCCAGCAGTTACCGGACGGATGGGAACACTGAAGCTTTCTTT
- | TRBJ1-4 | - | 16 | TRBV6-1 | CASSGGFGITNEKLFF | TGTGCCAGCAGTGGGGGGTTCGGCATCACTAATGAAAAACTGTTTTTT
- | TRBJ1-2 | - | 13 | TRBV28 | CASSAERVYGYTF | TGTGCCAGCAGTGCGGAACGGGTATATGGCTACACCTTC
TRBD1 | TRBJ2-2 | few | 16 | TRBV10-3 | CAISSTGGRNTGELFF | TGTGCCATCAGTAGTACAGGGGGCAGGAACACCGGGGAGCTGTTTTTT
- | TRBJ2-7 | - | 15 | TRBV5-1 | CASSLAGGAAYEQYF | TGCGCCAGCAGCTTGGCAGGCGGGGCGGCCTACGAGCAGTACTTC
- | TRBJ2-1 | - | 15 | TRBV4-1 | CASSQDGLGDGGGFF | TGCGCCAGCAGCCAAGACGGGCTCGGGGACGGCGGTGGATTCTTC
TRBD2 | TRBJ2-1 | once | 14 | TRBV7-9 | CASSEGLSYNEQFF | TGTGCCAGCAGCGAGGGACTATCCTACAATGAGCAGTTCTTC
- | TRBJ2-5 | once | 13 | TRBV7-7 | CASSQGTQETQYF | TGTGCCAGCAGCCAGGGGACCCAAGAGACCCAGTACTTC
- | TRBJ2-7 | - | 14 | TRBV19 | CASSTLQAPYEQYF | TGTGCCAGTAGTACGCTACAGGCCCCCTACGAGCAGTACTTC
TRBD2 | TRBJ2-7 | - | 13 | TRBV12-3/TRBV12-4 | CASSTSGVGEQYF | TGTGCCAGCAGTACTAGCGGGGTGGGTGAGCAGTACTTC
TRBD1 | TRBJ1-2 | - | 14 | TRBV5-6 | CASSLVRTGGGYTF | TGTGCCAGCAGCTTGGTTCGGACAGGGGGTGGCTACACCTTC
TRBD1 | TRBJ1-1 | - | 18 | TRBV15 | CATSRDPGQGALSTEAFF | TGTGCCACCAGCAGAGACCCGGGACAGGGGGCTTTATCCACTGAAGCTTTCTTT
- | TRBJ2-7 | once | 14 | TRBV7-9 | CASSGDVTLHEQYF | TGTGCCAGCAGCGGGGATGTCACCCTCCACGAGCAGTACTTC
- | TRBJ1-1 | - | 11 | TRBV3-1/TRBV3-2 | CASSQGTEAFF | TGTGCCAGCAGCCAAGGCACTGAAGCTTTCTTT
- | TRBJ1-4 | once | 12 | TRBV2 | CASSGANEKLFF | TGTGCCAGCTCAGGCGCGAATGAAAAACTGTTTTTT
- | TRBJ1-4 | - | 12 | TRBV18 | CASSLDGGRLFF | TGTGCCAGCTCGCTCGACGGCGGCCGACTGTTTTTT
- | TRBJ2-4 | - | 12 | TRBV16 | CASSQSGNIQYF | TGTGCCAGCAGCCAATCGGGGAACATTCAGTACTTC
- | TRBJ1-5 | - | 15 | TRBV27 | CASTDRGTGNQPQHF | TGTGCCAGCACCGATCGGGGGACCGGCAATCAGCCCCAGCATTTT